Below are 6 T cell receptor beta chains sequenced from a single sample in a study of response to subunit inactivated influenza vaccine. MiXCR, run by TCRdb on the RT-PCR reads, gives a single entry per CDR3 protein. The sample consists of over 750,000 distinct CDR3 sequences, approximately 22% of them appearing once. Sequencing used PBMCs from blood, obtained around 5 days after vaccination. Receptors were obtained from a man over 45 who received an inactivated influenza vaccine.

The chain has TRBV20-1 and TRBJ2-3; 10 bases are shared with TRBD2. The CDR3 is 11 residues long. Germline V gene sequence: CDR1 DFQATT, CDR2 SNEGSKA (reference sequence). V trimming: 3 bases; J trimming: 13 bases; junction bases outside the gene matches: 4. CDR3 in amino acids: CSASELAGEYF. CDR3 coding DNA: TGCAGTGCTAGTGAGCTAGCGGGGGAGTATTTT.

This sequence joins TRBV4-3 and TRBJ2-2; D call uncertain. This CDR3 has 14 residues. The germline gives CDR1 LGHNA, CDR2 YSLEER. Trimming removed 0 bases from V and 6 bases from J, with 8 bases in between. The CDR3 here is CASSQDRSAGELFF. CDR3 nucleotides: TGCGCCAGCAGCCAAGATAGGAGCGCCGGGGAGCTGTTTTTT.

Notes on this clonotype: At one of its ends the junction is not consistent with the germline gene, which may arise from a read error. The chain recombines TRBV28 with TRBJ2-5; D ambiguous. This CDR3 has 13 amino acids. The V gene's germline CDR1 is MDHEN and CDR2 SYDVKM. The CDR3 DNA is TGTGCCTGCCGCCAGTGGGCAGAAGAGACCCAGAACTTC. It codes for CACRQWAEETQNF.

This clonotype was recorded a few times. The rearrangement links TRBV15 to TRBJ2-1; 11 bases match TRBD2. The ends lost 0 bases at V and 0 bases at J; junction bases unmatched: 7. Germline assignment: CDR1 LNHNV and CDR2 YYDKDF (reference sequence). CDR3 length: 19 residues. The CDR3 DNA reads TGTGCCACCAGCAGAGATAAAGCTAGCGGGAGGAGCTCCTACAATGAGCAGTTCTTC. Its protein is CATSRDKASGRSSYNEQFF. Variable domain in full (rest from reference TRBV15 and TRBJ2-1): DAMVIQNPRYQVTQFGKPVTLSCSQTLNHNVMYWYQQKSSQAPKLLFHYYDKDFNNEADTPDNFQSRRPNTSFCFLDIRSPGLGDTAMYLCATSRDKASGRSSYNEQFFGPGTRLTVL.

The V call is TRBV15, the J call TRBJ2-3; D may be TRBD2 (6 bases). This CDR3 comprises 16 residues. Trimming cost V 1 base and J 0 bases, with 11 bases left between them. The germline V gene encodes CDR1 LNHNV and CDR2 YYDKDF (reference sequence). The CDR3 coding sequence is TGTGCCACCAGCAGAGGGAGCGGACTAAGCACAGATACGCAGTATTTT. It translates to CATSRGSGLSTDTQYF.

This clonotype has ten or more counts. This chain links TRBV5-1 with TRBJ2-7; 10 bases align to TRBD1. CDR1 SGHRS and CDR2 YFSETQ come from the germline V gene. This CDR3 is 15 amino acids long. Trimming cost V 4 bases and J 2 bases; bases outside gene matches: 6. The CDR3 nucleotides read TGCGCCAGCAGCCTGAGCGGACAGGGGGCCTACGAGCAGTACTTC. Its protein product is CASSLSGQGAYEQYF. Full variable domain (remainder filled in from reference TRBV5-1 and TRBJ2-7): KAGVTQTPRYLIKTRGQQVTLSCSPISGHRSVSWYQQTPGQGLQFLFEYFSETQRNKGNFPGRFSGRQFSNSRSEMNVSTLELGDSALYLCASSLSGQGAYEQYFGPGTRLTVT.